The clone carrying this T cell receptor beta chain was picked up a small number of times. The data derive from a study of T cell repertoires in cytomegalovirus infection. In the study overall: CMV infection together with matching HLA type was indicated by public TCR beta signatures.

Via MiXCR, TCRdb re-called the reads, giving one row per CDR3 protein. Of roughly 640,000 distinct CDR3 sequences listed, 20% to 25% are singletons. Sequencing was performed on CD8+ T cells from PBMCs. The clonotype originates from a human donor in good health (CMV status not recorded). Some clones in this sample may be carry-over from other donors' samples.

For the CDR3, the DNA is TGTGCCAGCAGTGAAGGGAGGGGACTAGCGGATACGCAGTATTTT. This gives the protein CASSEGRGLADTQYF. The V and J genes are TRBV2 and TRBJ2-3; 10 nucleotides agree with TRBD2. CDR1 SNHLY and CDR2 FYNNEI come from the germline V gene. This CDR3 is 15 amino acids long. The J segment lost 6 bases and the V segment lost 1 base, leaving 4 bases of the junction unmatched.